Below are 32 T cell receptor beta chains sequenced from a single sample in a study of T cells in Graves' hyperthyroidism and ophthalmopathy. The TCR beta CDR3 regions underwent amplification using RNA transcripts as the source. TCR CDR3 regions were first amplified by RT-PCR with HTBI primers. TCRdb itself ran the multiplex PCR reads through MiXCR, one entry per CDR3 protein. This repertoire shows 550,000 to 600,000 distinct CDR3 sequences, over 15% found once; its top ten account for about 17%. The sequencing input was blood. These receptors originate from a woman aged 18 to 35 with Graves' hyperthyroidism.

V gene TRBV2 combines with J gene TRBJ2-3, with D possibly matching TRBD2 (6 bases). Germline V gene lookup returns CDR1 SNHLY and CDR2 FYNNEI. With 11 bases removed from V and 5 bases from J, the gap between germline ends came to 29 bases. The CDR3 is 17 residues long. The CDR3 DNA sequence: TGTGCCCGCAAGGAGGGTCTGGACGGAGTCTCCCGAGATACGCAGTATTTT. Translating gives CARKEGLDGVSRDTQYF.

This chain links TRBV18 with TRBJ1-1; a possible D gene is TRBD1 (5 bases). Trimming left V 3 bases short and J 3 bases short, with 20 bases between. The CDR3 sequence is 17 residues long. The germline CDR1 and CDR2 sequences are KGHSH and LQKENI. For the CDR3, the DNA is TGTGCCAGCTCACCGGTAGGGGCAGGGAGAGGGGACACTGAAGCTTTCTTT. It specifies CASSPVGAGRGDTEAFF.

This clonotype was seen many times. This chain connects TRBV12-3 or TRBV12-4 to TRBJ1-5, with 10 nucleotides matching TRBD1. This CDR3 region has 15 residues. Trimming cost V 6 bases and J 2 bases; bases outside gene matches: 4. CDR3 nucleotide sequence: TGTGCCAGCAGGCCCGGGACAGGGGGCAATCAGCCCCAGCATTTT. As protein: CASRPGTGGNQPQHF.

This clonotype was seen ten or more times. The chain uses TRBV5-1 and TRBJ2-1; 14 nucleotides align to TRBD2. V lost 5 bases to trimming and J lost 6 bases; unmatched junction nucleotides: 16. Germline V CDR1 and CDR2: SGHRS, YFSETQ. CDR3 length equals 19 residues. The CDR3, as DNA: TGCGCCAGCAGGTCGACGGCGACTAGCGGGAGGGCCCTGGGCAATGAGCAGTTCTTC. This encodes CASRSTATSGRALGNEQFF.

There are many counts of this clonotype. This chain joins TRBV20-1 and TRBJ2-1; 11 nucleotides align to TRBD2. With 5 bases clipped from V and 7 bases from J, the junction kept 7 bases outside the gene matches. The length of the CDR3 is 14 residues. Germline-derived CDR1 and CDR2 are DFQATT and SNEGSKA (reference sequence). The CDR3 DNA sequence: TGCAGTGCTTACAGGACTAGCGGGCTAAATGAGCAGTTCTTC. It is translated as CSAYRTSGLNEQFF.

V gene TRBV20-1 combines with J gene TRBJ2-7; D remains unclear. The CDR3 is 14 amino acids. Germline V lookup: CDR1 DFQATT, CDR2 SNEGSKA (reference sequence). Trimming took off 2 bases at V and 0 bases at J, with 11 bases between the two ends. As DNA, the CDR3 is TGCAGTGCTAGAAGTCAAGTCAGCTCCTACGAGCAGTACTTC. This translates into CSARSQVSSYEQYF.

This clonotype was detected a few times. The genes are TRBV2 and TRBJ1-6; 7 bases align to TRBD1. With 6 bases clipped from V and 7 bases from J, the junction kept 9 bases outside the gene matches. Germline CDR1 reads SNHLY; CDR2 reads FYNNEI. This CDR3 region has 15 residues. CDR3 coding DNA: TGTGCCAGCAGGGCAGCCGACAGGGCAAATTCACCCCTCCACTTT. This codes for CASRAADRANSPLHF.

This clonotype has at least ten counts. The CDR3: CASSPPDRASGRKLFF. DNA for the CDR3: TGTGCCAGCAGTCCCCCGGACAGGGCTTCGGGCAGAAAACTGTTTTTT. This chain uses TRBV28 with TRBJ1-4; 8 bases map to TRBD1. Trimming took 5 bases from V and 10 from J; bases not matched to a gene: 15. The CDR3 spans 16 residues. The germline V gene encodes CDR1 MDHEN and CDR2 SYDVKM.

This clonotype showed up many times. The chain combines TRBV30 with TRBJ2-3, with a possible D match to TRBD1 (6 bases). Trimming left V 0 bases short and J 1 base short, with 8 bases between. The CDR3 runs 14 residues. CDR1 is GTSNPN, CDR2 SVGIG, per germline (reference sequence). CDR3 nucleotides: TGTGCCTGGAGTGTGCCAGGGGGCACAGATACGCAGTATTTT. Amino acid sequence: CAWSVPGGTDTQYF.

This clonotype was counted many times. Written as DNA, the CDR3 is TGTGCCAGCAGCTCGGGACTAGCGTCGGCCTACAATGAGCAGTTCTTC. Its translation: CASSSGLASAYNEQFF. V and J are TRBV7-9 and TRBJ2-1, with 10 bases that match TRBD2. Germline V CDR1 and CDR2: SEHNR, FQNEAQ (reference sequence). The CDR3 contains 16 residues. V lost 4 bases to trimming and J lost 2 bases; unmatched junction nucleotides: 5. The whole variable domain, filled in from reference TRBV7-9 and TRBJ2-1, reads DTGVSQNPRHKITKRGQNVTFRCDPISEHNRLYWYRQTLGQGPEFLTYFQNEAQLEKSRLLSDRFSAERPKGSFSTLEIQRTEQGDSAMYLCASSSGLASAYNEQFFGPGTRLTVL.

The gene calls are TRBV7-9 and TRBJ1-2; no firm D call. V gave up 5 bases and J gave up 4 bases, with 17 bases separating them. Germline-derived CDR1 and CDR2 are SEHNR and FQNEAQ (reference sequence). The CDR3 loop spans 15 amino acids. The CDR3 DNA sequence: TGTGCCAGCAGCCCCTGGAAGGGTACGGGCTATGGCTACACCTTC. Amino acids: CASSPWKGTGYGYTF.

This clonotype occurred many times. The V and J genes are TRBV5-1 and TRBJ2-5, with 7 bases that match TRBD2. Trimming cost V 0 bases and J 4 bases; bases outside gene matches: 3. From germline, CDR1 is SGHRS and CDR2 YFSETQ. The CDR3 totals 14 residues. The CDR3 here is CASSLGASGETQYF. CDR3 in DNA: TGCGCCAGCAGCTTGGGAGCTAGCGGAGAGACCCAGTACTTC.

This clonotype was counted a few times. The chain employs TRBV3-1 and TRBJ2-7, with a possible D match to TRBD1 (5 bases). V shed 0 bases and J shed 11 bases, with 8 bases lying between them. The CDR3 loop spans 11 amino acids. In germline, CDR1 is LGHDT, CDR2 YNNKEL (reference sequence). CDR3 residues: CASSQEGQEYF. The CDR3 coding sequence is TGTGCCAGCAGCCAAGAGGGGCAGGAGTACTTC.

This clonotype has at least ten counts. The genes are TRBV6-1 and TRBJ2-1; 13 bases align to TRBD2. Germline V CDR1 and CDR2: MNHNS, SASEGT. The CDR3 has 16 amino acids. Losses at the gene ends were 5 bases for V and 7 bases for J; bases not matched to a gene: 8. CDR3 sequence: CASSPRLAGGMNEQFF. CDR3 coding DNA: TGTGCCAGCAGTCCCCGACTAGCGGGAGGAATGAATGAGCAGTTCTTC.

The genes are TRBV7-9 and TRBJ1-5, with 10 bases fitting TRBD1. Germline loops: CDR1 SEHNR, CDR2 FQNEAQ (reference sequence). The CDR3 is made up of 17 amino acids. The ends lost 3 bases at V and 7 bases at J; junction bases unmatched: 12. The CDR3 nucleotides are TGTGCCAGCAGCTTGACCCTGACAGGGGGCATGGAGCAGCCCCAGCATTTT. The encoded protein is CASSLTLTGGMEQPQHF.

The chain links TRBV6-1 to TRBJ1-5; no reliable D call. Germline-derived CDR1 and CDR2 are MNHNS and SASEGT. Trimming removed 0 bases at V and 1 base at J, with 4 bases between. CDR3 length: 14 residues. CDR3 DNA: TGTGCCAGCAGTGAAGCGGGCAGCAATCAGCCCCAGCATTTT. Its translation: CASSEAGSNQPQHF.

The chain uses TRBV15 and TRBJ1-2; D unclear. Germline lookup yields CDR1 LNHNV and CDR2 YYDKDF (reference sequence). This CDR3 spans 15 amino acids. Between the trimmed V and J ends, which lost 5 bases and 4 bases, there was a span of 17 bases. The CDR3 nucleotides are TGTGCCACCAGCCCCCCCGGCAGGCAAAGCTATGGCTACACCTTC. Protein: CATSPPGRQSYGYTF. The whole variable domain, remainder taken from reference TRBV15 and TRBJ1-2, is DAMVIQNPRYQVTQFGKPVTLSCSQTLNHNVMYWYQQKSSQAPKLLFHYYDKDFNNEADTPDNFQSRRPNTSFCFLDIRSPGLGDTAMYLCATSPPGRQSYGYTFGSGTRLTVV.

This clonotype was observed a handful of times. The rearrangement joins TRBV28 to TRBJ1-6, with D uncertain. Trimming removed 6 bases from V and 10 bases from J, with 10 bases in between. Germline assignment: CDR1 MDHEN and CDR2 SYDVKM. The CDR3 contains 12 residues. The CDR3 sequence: CASREGRSPLHF. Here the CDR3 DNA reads TGTGCCAGCAGGGAGGGAAGGTCACCCCTCCACTTT.

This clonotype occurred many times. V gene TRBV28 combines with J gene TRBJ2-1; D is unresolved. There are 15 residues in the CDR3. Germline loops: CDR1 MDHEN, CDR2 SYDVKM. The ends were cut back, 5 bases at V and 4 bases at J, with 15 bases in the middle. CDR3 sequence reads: CASSVRGPGYNEQFF. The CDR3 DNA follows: TGTGCCAGCAGTGTACGTGGGCCTGGGTACAATGAGCAGTTCTTC.

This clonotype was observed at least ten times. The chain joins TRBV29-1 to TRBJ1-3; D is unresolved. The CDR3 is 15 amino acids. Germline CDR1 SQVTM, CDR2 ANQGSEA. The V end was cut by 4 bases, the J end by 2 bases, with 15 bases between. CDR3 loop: CSVASIELPGNTIYF. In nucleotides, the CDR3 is TGCAGCGTTGCGTCCATTGAGCTACCTGGAAACACCATATATTTT.

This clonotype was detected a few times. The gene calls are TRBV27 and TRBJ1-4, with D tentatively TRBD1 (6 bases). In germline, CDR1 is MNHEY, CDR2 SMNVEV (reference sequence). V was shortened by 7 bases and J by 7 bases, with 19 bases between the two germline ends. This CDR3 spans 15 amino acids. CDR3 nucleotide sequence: TGTGCCAGCATGGGAACAGGGAGCTTTAGTGAAAAACTGTTTTTT. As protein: CASMGTGSFSEKLFF.

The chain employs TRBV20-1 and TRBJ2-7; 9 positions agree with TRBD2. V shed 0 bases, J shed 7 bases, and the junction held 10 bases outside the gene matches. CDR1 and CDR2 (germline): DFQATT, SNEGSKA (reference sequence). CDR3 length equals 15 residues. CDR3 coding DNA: TGCAGTGCTAGAGATCCAGCGGGAGGTTTGGGGGAGCAGTACTTC. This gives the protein CSARDPAGGLGEQYF.

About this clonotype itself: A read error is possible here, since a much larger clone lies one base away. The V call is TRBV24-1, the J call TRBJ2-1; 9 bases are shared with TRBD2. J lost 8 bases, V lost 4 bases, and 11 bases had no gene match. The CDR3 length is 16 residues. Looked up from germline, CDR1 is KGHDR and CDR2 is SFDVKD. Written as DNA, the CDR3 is TGTGCCACCAGTGACTGCTGGGCTAGCGGGATTCATGAGCAGTTCTTC. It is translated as CATSDCWASGIHEQFF.

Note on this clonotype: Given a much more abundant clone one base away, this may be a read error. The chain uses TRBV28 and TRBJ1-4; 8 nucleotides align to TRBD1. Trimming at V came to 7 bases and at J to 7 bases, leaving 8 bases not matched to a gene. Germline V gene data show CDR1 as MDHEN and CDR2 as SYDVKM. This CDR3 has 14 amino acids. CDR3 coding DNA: TGTGCCAGCACCAGACAGGGGAAGGCTGAAAAACTGTTTTTT. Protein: CASTRQGKAEKLFF.

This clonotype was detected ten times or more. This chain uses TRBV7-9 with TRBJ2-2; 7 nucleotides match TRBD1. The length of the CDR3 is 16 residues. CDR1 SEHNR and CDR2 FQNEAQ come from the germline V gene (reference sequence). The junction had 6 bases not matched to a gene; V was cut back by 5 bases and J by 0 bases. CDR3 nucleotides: TGTGCCAGCAGCGGTAGGGACAGAGCGAACACCGGGGAGCTGTTTTTT. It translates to CASSGRDRANTGELFF.

The CDR3 loop reads CASSFRERETQYF. The DNA for the CDR3 is TGTGCCAGTTCCTTTAGGGAGAGGGAGACCCAGTACTTC. The chain uses TRBV6-1 and TRBJ2-5, with D possibly TRBD2 on 5 matching bases. CDR3 length: 13 residues. Trimming took 9 bases from V and 5 from J, leaving 16 bases between them. Germline V lookup: CDR1 MNHNS, CDR2 SASEGT.

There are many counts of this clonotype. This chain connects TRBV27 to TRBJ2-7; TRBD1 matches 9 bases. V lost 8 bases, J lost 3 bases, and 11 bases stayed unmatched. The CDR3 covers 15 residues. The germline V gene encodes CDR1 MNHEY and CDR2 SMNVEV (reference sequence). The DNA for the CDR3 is TGTGCCAGCGACTCATTCGGACAGGGGATCTACGAGCAGTACTTC. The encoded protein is CASDSFGQGIYEQYF.

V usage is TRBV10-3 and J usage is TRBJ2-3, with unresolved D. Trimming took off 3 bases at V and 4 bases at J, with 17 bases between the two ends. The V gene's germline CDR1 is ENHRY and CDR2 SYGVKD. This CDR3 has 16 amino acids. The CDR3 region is CAISDLEVGSADTQYF. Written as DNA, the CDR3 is TGTGCCATCAGTGACCTCGAGGTGGGTTCGGCAGATACGCAGTATTTT.

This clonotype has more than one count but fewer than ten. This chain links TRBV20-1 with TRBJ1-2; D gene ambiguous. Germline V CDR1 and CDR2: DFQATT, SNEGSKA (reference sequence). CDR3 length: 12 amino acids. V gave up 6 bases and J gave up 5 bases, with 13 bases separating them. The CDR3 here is CSAAAPLYGYTF. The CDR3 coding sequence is TGCAGTGCAGCAGCCCCTTTATATGGCTACACCTTC.

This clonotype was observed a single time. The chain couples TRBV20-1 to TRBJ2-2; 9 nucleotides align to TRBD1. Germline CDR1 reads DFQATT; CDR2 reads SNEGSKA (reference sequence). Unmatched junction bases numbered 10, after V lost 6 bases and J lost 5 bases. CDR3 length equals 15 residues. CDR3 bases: TGCAGTGCCCTAAAGGGACAGGGTACGACCGGGGAGCTGTTTTTT. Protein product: CSALKGQGTTGELFF.

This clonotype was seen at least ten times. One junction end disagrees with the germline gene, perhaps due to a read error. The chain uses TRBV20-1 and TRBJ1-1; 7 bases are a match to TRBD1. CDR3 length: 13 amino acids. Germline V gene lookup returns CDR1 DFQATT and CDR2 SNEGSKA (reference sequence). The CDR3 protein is CSASDRVNTEAFF. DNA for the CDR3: TGCAGTGCTAGTGACAGGGTGAATACTGAAGCTTTCTTT.

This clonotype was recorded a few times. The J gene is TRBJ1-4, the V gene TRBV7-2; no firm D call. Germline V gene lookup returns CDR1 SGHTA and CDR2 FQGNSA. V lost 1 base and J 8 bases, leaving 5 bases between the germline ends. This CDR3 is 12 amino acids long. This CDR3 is CASSLEREKLFF. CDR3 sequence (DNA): TGTGCCAGCAGCTTAGAACGAGAAAAACTGTTTTTT.